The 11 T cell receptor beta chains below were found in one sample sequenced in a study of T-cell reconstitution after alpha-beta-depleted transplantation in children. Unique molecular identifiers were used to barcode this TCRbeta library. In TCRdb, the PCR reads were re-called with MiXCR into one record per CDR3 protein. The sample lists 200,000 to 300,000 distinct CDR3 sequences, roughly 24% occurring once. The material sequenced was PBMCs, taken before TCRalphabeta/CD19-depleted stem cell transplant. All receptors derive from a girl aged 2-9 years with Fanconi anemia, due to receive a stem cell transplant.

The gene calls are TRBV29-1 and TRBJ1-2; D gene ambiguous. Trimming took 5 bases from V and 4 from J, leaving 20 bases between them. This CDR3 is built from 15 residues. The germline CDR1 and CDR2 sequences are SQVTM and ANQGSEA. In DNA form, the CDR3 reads TGCAGCGTTAGTAGGGTGGCATCTTCCAGCTATGGCTACACCTTC. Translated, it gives CSVSRVASSSYGYTF.

The CDR3 nucleotides are TGCGCCAGCAGCGCGGGACTAGCGGGAGGATCCTACGAGCAGTACTTC. Protein sequence: CASSAGLAGGSYEQYF. This rearrangement joins TRBV5-1 to TRBJ2-7; 15 bases are a match to TRBD2. The germline V gene encodes CDR1 SGHRS and CDR2 YFSETQ. This CDR3 is built from 16 residues. V was clipped by 4 bases and J by 1 base; unmatched bases: 3.

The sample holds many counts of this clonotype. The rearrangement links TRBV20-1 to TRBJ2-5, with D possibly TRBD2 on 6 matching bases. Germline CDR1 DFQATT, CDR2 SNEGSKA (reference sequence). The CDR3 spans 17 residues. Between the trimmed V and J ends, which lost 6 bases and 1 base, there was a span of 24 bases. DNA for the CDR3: TGCAGTGCCATTATCAGTACGGGGAGGCTTCTCCAAGAGACCCAGTACTTC. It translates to CSAIISTGRLLQETQYF.

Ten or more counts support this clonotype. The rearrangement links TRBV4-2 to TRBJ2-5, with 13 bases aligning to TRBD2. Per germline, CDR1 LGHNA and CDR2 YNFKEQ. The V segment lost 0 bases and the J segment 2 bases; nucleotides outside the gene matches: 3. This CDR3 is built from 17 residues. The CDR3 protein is CASSQDRTSGSQETQYF. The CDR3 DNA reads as TGTGCCAGCAGCCAAGACCGGACTAGCGGGAGTCAAGAGACCCAGTACTTC.

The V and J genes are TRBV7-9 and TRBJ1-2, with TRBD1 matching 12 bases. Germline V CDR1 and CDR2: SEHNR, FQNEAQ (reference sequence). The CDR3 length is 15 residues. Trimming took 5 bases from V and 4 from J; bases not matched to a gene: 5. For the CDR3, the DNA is TGTGCCAGCAGCGCGGGGACAGGGGGCACCTATGGCTACACCTTC. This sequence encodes CASSAGTGGTYGYTF.

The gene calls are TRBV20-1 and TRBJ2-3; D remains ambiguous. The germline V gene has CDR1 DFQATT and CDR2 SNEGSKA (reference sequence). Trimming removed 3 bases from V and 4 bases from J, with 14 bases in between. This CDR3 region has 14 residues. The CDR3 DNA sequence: TGCAGTGCTAGTCCTGGGTTTTACGCAGATACGCAGTATTTT. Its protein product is CSASPGFYADTQYF.

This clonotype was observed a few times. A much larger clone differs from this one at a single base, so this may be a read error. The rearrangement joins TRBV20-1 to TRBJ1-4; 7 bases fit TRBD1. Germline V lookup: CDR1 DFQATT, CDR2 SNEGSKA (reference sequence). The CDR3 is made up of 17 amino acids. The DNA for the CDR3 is TGCTGTGCTAGGTCGGGACAGAGTTATGCAACTAATGAAAAACTGTTTTTT. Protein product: CCARSGQSYATNEKLFF.

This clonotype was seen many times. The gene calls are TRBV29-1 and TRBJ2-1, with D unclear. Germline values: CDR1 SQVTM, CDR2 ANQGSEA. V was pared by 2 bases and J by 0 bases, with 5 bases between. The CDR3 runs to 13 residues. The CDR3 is CSVERRSYNEQFF. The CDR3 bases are TGCAGCGTTGAACGCCGCTCCTACAATGAGCAGTTCTTC.

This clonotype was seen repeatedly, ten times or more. The CDR3 DNA follows: TGCAGCGTCACCCAGAGGGGCGGGAGGGGTAGTGAGCAGTTCTTC. It codes for CSVTQRGGRGSEQFF. The genes are TRBV29-1 and TRBJ2-1; TRBD2 matches at 9 bases. Germline CDR1 and CDR2: SQVTM and ANQGSEA. The CDR3 covers 15 residues. The junction had 15 bases not matched to a gene; V was cut back by 6 bases and J by 9 bases.

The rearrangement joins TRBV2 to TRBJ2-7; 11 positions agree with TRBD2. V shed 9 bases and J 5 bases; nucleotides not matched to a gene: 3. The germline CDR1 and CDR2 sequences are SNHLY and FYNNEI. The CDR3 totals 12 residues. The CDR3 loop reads CASEGLADEQYF. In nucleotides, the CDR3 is TGTGCCAGTGAGGGACTAGCGGACGAGCAGTACTTC.

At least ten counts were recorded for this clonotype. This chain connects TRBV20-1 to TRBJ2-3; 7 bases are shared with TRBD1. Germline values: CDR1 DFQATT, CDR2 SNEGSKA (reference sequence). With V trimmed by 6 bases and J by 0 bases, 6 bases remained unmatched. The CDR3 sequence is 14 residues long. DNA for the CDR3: TGCAGTGCGGAAGGACAGGACAGCACAGATACGCAGTATTTT. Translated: CSAEGQDSTDTQYF.